Below are 25 T cell receptor beta chains sequenced from a single sample in a study of cytomegalovirus exposure and HLA in healthy donors (dated by TCRdb to 2016 to 2017). The library was generated by the immunoSEQ multiplex PCR assay. For the multiplex PCR, a mixture combining 60 forward primers for TCR Vbeta segments and 13 reverse primers for TCR Jbeta segments was used. In its TCRdb copy, this immuneACCESS table keeps in-frame sequences only and misses some clones. Where compared with another copy, unresolved V genes explain less than half of these, and the others have no known cause. Within this sample are about 150,000 clones, with around 84% of them counted one time only. Of the sample, roughly 5.9% falls within the top ten clones. Sequences were obtained from PBMCs. These receptors were collected from a woman between 40 and 50 years old in good health and CMV-seropositive.

This chain uses TRBV28 with TRBJ1-1; TRBD1 matches 9 bases. The V gene end was trimmed by 8 bases and the J gene end by 5 bases; junction bases not matched to a gene: 12. This CDR3 comprises 15 residues. Germline V gene lookup returns CDR1 MDHEN and CDR2 SYDVKM. CDR3 region: CASSGTGKGETEAFF. CDR3 coding DNA: TGTGCCAGCTCGGGGACAGGGAAAGGTGAGACTGAAGCTTTCTTT.

This rearrangement joins TRBV9 to TRBJ1-2, with 8 positions matching TRBD1. Trimming took 4 bases from V and 2 from J; bases not matched to a gene: 1. The CDR3 contains 13 residues. Germline CDR1 reads SGDLS; CDR2 reads YYNGEE. For the CDR3, the DNA is TGTGCCAGCAGCCGACAGGGGAACTATGGCTACACCTTC. This translates into CASSRQGNYGYTF. Supplemented by reference TRBV9 and TRBJ1-2, the full variable domain reads DSGVTQTPKHLITATGQRVTLRCSPRSGDLSVYWYQQSLDQGLQFLIQYYNGEERAKGNILERFSAQQFPDLHSELNLSSLELGDSALYFCASSRQGNYGYTFGSGTRLTVV.

The chain is built from TRBV5-1 and TRBJ2-3; a weak D match, TRBD2 (6 bases). Deletions cut 0 bases from V and 3 bases from J, with 14 bases between. Germline V gene data show CDR1 as SGHRS and CDR2 as YFSETQ. The CDR3 runs to 16 residues. CDR3 residues: CASSLAYRLGTDTQYF. CDR3 nucleotide sequence: TGCGCCAGCAGCTTGGCATACCGACTAGGGACAGATACGCAGTATTTT.

The rearrangement uses TRBV7-3 and TRBJ2-3; D ambiguous. Per the germline V gene, CDR1 is SGHTA and CDR2 is FQGTGA. CDR3 length: 18 residues. V was shortened by 5 bases and J by 4 bases, with 25 bases between the two germline ends. The CDR3 nucleotides read TGTGCCAGCAGCCCCCTGCGGTTTATCGGCGAGGTCGCAGATACGCAGTATTTT. Translated: CASSPLRFIGEVADTQYF. The whole variable domain, remainder taken from reference TRBV7-3 and TRBJ2-3, is GAGVSQTPSNKVTEKGKYVELRCDPISGHTALYWYRQSLGQGPEFLIYFQGTGAADDSGLPNDRFFAVRPEGSVSTLKIQRTERGDSAVYLCASSPLRFIGEVADTQYFGPGTRLTVL.

CDR3 loop: CASSTGRESSGANVLTF. The CDR3 DNA is TGTGCCAGCAGTACAGGGAGGGAAAGCTCTGGGGCCAACGTCCTGACTTTC. The rearrangement joins TRBV28 to TRBJ2-6; weak D call: TRBD2 (7 bases). CDR1 is MDHEN, CDR2 SYDVKM, per germline. The V end was cut by 5 bases, the J end by 0 bases, with 14 bases between. The CDR3 covers 17 residues.

This clone was detected only a few times. CDR3 DNA sequence: TGTGCCAGCAGTTACACAGGGGGCGGAAAGACCCAGTACTTC. This codes for CASSYTGGGKTQYF. V gene TRBV6-5 combines with J gene TRBJ2-5, with TRBD1 identical over 9 bases. The CDR3 totals 14 residues. Germline V gene data show CDR1 as MNHEY and CDR2 as SVGAGI. V was clipped by 2 bases and J by 6 bases; unmatched bases: 4.

This rearrangement joins TRBV29-1 to TRBJ2-7; 8 bases line up with TRBD1. CDR3 length: 16 residues. V was pared by 1 base and J by 2 bases, with 10 bases of the junction left unmatched. Germline V CDR1 and CDR2: SQVTM, ANQGSEA. CDR3 coding DNA: TGCAGCGTTGAAGGTCGGACAGGGTCCCCCCCCTACGAGCAGTACTTC. Amino acids: CSVEGRTGSPPYEQYF.

The chain combines TRBV19 with TRBJ2-5, with TRBD2 as a possible D gene (6 bases). V lost 8 bases and J 5 bases, leaving 12 bases between the germline ends. This CDR3 is built from 12 residues. CDR1 is LNHDA and CDR2 is SQIVND in the germline V gene (reference sequence). This chain's CDR3 is CASGDFGETQYF. The CDR3 DNA sequence: TGTGCCAGTGGGGACTTCGGCGAGACCCAGTACTTC.

This rearrangement joins TRBV11-3 to TRBJ2-1; no reliable D call. The V end was cut by 3 bases, the J end by 8 bases, with 5 bases between. Germline loops: CDR1 SGHNT, CDR2 YENEEA. The CDR3 has 11 amino acids. The CDR3 sequence: CASSFPYEQFF. The CDR3 nucleotides read TGTGCCAGCAGCTTTCCATATGAGCAGTTCTTC.

This clone has just one count. The gene calls are TRBV5-8 and TRBJ2-3, with D unclear. In germline, CDR1 is SGHTS, CDR2 YDEGEE. Between the trimmed V and J ends, which lost 4 bases and 0 bases, there was a span of 15 bases. The CDR3 extends over 16 amino acids. For the CDR3, the DNA is TGTGCCAGCAGCCCACGCTTGAGATCTAGCACAGATACGCAGTATTTT. It codes for CASSPRLRSSTDTQYF.

This clone was seen only a few times. The chain uses TRBV29-1 and TRBJ2-2, with TRBD2 identical over 10 bases. The CDR3 is 19 amino acids. The V gene's germline CDR1 is SQVTM and CDR2 ANQGSEA. Losses at the gene ends were 4 bases for V and 5 bases for J; bases not matched to a gene: 19. The CDR3 here is CSVGDGSGLAGALTGELFF. In DNA form, the CDR3 reads TGCAGCGTTGGAGACGGATCAGGGCTAGCGGGGGCCCTAACCGGGGAGCTGTTTTTT.

This chain joins TRBV6-1 and TRBJ1-3; D not resolved. The germline V gene has CDR1 MNHNS and CDR2 SASEGT. This CDR3 comprises 13 residues. The V and J ends lost 4 bases and 5 bases respectively, with 9 bases between them. The CDR3 nucleotides read TGTGCCAGCAGTGTGAGGAGCAGAAACACCATATATTTT. This sequence encodes CASSVRSRNTIYF.

This clone showed up just once. This chain joins TRBV28 and TRBJ2-7, with D possibly being TRBD2 (6 bases). The V end lost 7 bases, the J end lost 9 bases, and 16 bases lay between the germline ends. Germline V gene lookup returns CDR1 MDHEN and CDR2 SYDVKM. The CDR3 is made up of 12 amino acids. CDR3 bases: TGTGCCAGCATTACCCCCGGAGGGTGGCAGTACTTC. The encoded protein is CASITPGGWQYF.

This clone was observed a few times. The chain combines TRBV6-1 with TRBJ2-4; D possibly corresponds to TRBD2 (6 bases). The CDR3 has 15 amino acids. The V gene's germline CDR1 is MNHNS and CDR2 SASEGT. V dropped 2 bases and J dropped 6 bases, with 14 bases sitting between them. The CDR3 DNA is TGTGCCAGCAGTGAAATGGGAGGATTCGTAAACATTCAGTACTTC. Amino acids: CASSEMGGFVNIQYF.

On this clone: Other DNA sequences in this sample translate to the same CDR3. This chain connects TRBV5-1 to TRBJ1-5; TRBD1 is a possible D gene (6 bases). Per germline, CDR1 SGHRS and CDR2 YFSETQ. There are 13 residues in the CDR3. Trimming left V 1 base short and J 4 bases short, with 6 bases between. CDR3 nucleotides: TGCGCCAGCAGCTTGACAGGGAATCAGCCCCAGCATTTT. Amino acids: CASSLTGNQPQHF.

The J gene is TRBJ2-4, the V gene TRBV18; TRBD2 is a possible D gene (5 bases). The V and J ends lost 3 bases and 0 bases respectively, with 15 bases between them. CDR3 size: 17 residues. Germline-derived CDR1 and CDR2 are KGHSH and LQKENI. CDR3 bases: TGTGCCAGCTCACCGAGCTGGGCGACTATAGCCAAAAACATTCAGTACTTC. Translating it yields CASSPSWATIAKNIQYF.

The J gene is TRBJ2-7, the V gene TRBV5-1; 7 nucleotides agree with TRBD1. Germline V gives CDR1 SGHRS, CDR2 YFSETQ. J lost 4 bases, V lost 0 bases, and 7 bases had no gene match. The CDR3 is made up of 15 amino acids. For the CDR3, the DNA is TGCGCCAGCAGCTTGGCAGGGGGTACTTCGTACGAGCAGTACTTC. Its translation is CASSLAGGTSYEQYF.

This chain joins TRBV28 and TRBJ1-2; TRBD1 is a possible D gene (5 bases). Germline V gene lookup returns CDR1 MDHEN and CDR2 SYDVKM. V was trimmed by 2 bases and J by 3 bases, leaving 7 bases between them. CDR3 length equals 13 residues. The CDR3 loop reads CASSLDSDYGYTF. Written as DNA, the CDR3 is TGTGCCAGCAGTTTAGACAGTGACTATGGCTACACCTTC.

The chain joins TRBV20-1 to TRBJ2-7; maybe TRBD2 (5 bases). CDR1 and CDR2 (germline): DFQATT, SNEGSKA (reference sequence). CDR3 size: 10 residues. Trimming left V 2 bases short and J 9 bases short, with 8 bases between. The CDR3 DNA sequence: TGCAGTGCTAGAAGCGGCTTGCAGTACTTC. Translation gives CSARSGLQYF.

In its sample, this clone was seen a few times. The chain carries TRBV13 and TRBJ1-4, with TRBD1 matching over 12 bases. The CDR3 length is 13 residues. V gave up 5 bases and J gave up 14 bases; unmatched junction bases: 6. Germline CDR1 reads PRHDT; CDR2 reads FYEKMQ (reference sequence). The CDR3 sequence: CASSAGTGGLLFF. CDR3 nucleotides: TGTGCCAGCAGCGCCGGGACAGGGGGCCTTCTGTTTTTT.

The chain combines TRBV6-5 with TRBJ2-1; maybe TRBD2 (5 bases). Germline V gives CDR1 MNHEY, CDR2 SVGAGI. Trimming shortened V by 2 bases and J by 6 bases, and 14 bases separated the two germline ends. CDR3 size: 15 residues. This chain's CDR3 is CASSYRDPIGNEQFF. The CDR3 DNA reads TGTGCCAGCAGTTACCGGGATCCGATAGGCAATGAGCAGTTCTTC.

DNA for the CDR3: TGTGCCTGCGATAGCAGGGGGACTAGCGGGATTTACAATGAGCAGTTCTTC. Translated: CACDSRGTSGIYNEQFF. The chain uses TRBV30 and TRBJ2-1; the match to TRBD2 covers 13 bases. The V gene end was trimmed by 6 bases and the J gene end by 4 bases; junction bases not matched to a gene: 12. The CDR3 runs 17 residues. Looked up from germline, CDR1 is GTSNPN and CDR2 is SVGIG (reference sequence).

V is TRBV6-1 and J is TRBJ2-5, with D possibly being TRBD1 (6 bases). The ends were cut back, 6 bases at V and 8 bases at J, with 22 bases in the middle. CDR1 is MNHNS and CDR2 is SASEGT in the germline V gene. This CDR3 region has 15 residues. The CDR3 DNA sequence: TGTGCCAGCAGCCTAGACAGGCTTCCTTGGGAAACCCAGTACTTC. Translation: CASSLDRLPWETQYF.

J is TRBJ2-2 and V is TRBV5-1; TRBD2 might be the D (5 bases). The V gene lost 0 bases and the J gene lost 6 bases, with 12 bases spanning the gap. CDR3 length equals 15 residues. CDR1 is SGHRS, CDR2 YFSETQ, per germline. This CDR3 reads CASSLAQLEAGELFF. The CDR3 DNA is TGCGCCAGCAGCTTGGCCCAACTAGAAGCCGGGGAGCTGTTTTTT.

The rearrangement uses TRBV2 and TRBJ1-1; 7 bases are a match to TRBD1. Germline V gene lookup returns CDR1 SNHLY and CDR2 FYNNEI. Trimming cost V 3 bases and J 0 bases; bases outside gene matches: 1. The CDR3 spans 14 residues. CDR3: CASSEDRMNTEAFF. In DNA, the CDR3 is TGTGCCAGCAGTGAGGACAGGATGAACACTGAAGCTTTCTTT. The full variable domain, rest sourced from reference TRBV2 and TRBJ1-1, is EPEVTQTPSHQVTQMGQEVILRCVPISNHLYFYWYRQILGQKVEFLVSFYNNEISEKSEIFDDQFSVERPDGSNFTLKIRSTKLEDSAMYFCASSEDRMNTEAFFGQGTRLTVV.